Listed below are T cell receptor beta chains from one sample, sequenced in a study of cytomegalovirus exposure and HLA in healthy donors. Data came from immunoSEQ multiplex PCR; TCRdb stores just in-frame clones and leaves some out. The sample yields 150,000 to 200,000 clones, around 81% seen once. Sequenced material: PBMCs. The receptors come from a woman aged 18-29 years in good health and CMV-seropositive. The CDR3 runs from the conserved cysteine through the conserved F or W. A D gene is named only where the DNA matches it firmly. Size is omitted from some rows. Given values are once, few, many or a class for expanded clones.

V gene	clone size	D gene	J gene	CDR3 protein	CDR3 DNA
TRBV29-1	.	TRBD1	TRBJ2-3	CSVEMRQGSTDTQYF	TGCAGCGTTGAAATGAGACAGGGTTCCACAGATACGCAGTATTTT
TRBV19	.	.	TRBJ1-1	CASSIGVRNTEAFF	TGTGCCAGTAGTATCGGGGTTAGAAACACTGAAGCTTTCTTT
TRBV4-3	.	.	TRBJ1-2	CASSQDRAQGLGYTF	TGCGCCAGCAGCCAAGATCGGGCGCAGGGTTTAGGCTACACCTTC
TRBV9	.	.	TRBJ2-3	CASSVGYSTSTDTQYF	TGTGCCAGCAGCGTAGGCTACAGCACAAGCACAGATACGCAGTATTTT
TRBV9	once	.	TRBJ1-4	CASSLRLGEKLFF	TGTGCCAGCAGCTTAAGACTTGGCGAAAAACTGTTTTTT
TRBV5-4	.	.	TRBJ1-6	CASSRRGGSPLHF	TGTGCCAGCAGCCGACGCGGAGGTTCACCCCTCCACTTT
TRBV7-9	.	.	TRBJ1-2	CASTSLSSMGYTF	TGTGCCTCTACTTCGTTATCCTCTATGGGCTACACCTTC
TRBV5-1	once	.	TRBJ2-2	CASSPSAVANTGELFF	TGCGCCAGCAGCCCCAGCGCCGTCGCGAACACCGGGGAGCTGTTTTTT
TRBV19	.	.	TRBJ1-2	CASSIDRRQAWGYTF	TGTGCCAGTAGTATAGATCGGAGACAGGCATGGGGCTACACCTTC
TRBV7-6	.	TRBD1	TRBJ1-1	CASSAQGHTEAFF	TGTGCCAGCTCCGCACAGGGGCACACTGAAGCTTTCTTT
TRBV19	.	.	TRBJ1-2	CASTQTENYDYTF	TGTGCCAGTACCCAGACAGAAAACTATGACTACACCTTC
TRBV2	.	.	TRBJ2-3	CARGAQTDTQYF	TGTGCCAGGGGGGCACAAACAGATACGCAGTATTTT
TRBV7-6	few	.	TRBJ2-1	CASSFSSSYNEQFF	TGTGCCAGCAGCTTTAGTAGCTCCTACAATGAGCAGTTCTTC
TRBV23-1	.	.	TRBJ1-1	CASSSGVNTEAFF	TGCGCCAGCAGTTCGGGGGTGAACACTGAAGCTTTCTTT
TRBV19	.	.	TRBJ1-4	CASSRGEPTNEKLFF	TGTGCCAGTAGTAGGGGGGAGCCAACTAATGAAAAACTGTTTTTT
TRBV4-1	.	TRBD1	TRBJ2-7	CASSSGTGTFF	TGCGCCAGTTCAAGCGGGACAGGGACTTTTTTC
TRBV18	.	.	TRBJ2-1	CASSRSRTTRTYNEQFF	TGTGCCAGCTCACGGAGCAGGACAACCCGCACCTACAATGAGCAGTTCTTC
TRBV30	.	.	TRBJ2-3	CAWRRQENADTQYF	TGTGCCTGGAGACGACAGGAAAACGCAGATACGCAGTATTTT
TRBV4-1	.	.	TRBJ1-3	CASSQEDTSRASGNTIYF	TGCGCCAGCAGCCAAGAGGATACCAGCAGGGCCTCTGGAAACACCATATATTTT
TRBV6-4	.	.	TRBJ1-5	CASSDSEGGGNQPQHF	TGTGCCAGCAGTGACTCAGAGGGCGGAGGAAATCAGCCCCAGCATTTT
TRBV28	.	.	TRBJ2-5	CASSLIGRGEETQYF	TGTGCCAGCAGTTTAATTGGCAGGGGTGAGGAGACCCAGTACTTC
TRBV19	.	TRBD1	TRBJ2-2	CASRGQGRAGELFF	TGTGCCAGTAGAGGACAGGGTCGGGCCGGGGAGCTGTTTTTT
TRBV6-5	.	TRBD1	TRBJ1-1	CASSSTGRTEAFF	TGTGCCAGCAGTTCGACAGGGAGAACTGAAGCTTTCTTT
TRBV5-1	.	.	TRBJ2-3	CASSFRQAFTDAQYF	TGCGCCAGCAGCTTTAGACAAGCCTTCACAGATGCGCAGTATTTT
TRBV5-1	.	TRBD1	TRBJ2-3	CASSSVGTGTDTQYF	TGCGCCAGCAGCTCCGTCGGGACAGGGACAGATACGCAGTATTTT
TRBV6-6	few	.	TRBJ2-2	CASSYWDSTGELFF	TGTGCCAGCAGTTATTGGGACTCAACCGGGGAGCTGTTTTTT
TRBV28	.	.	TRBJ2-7	CASSGRYEQYF	TGTGCCAGCAGTGGGAGGTACGAGCAGTACTTC
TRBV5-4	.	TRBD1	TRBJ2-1	CASSSRGRSYNEQFF	TGTGCCAGCTCCTCCAGGGGGCGCTCCTACAATGAGCAGTTCTTC
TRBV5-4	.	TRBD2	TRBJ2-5	CASSPGGFQETQYF	TGTGCCAGCAGCCCCGGGGGGTTCCAAGAGACCCAGTACTTC
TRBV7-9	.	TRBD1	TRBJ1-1	CASSLGTGGILTEAFF	TGTGCCAGCAGCCTCGGGACAGGGGGCATCCTCACTGAAGCTTTCTTT
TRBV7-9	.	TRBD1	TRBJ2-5	CASSLAGARGETQYF	TGTGCCAGCAGCTTAGCGGGGGCCAGGGGGGAGACCCAGTACTTC
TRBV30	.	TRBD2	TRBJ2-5	CAWSGFTSGGETQYF	TGTGCCTGGAGTGGTTTTACTAGCGGGGGGGAGACCCAGTACTTC
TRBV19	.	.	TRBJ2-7	CASSGDSPYEQYF	TGTGCCAGTAGTGGTGACAGCCCCTACGAGCAGTACTTC
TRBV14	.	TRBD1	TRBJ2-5	CASSLRQGGTQYF	TGTGCCAGCAGCCTGCGACAGGGTGGGACCCAGTACTTC
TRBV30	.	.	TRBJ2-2	CAWSADFGGELFF	TGTGCCTGGAGTGCAGACTTCGGAGGGGAGCTGTTTTTT
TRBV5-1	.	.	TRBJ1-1	CASSLSHGTEAFF	TGCGCCAGCAGCTTGTCTCACGGCACTGAAGCTTTCTTT
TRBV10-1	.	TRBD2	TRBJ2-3	CARSQAGGPTDTQYF	TGCGCCAGATCACAAGCGGGGGGACCCACAGATACGCAGTATTTT
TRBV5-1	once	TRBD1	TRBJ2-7	CASTGDRGPYEQYF	TGCGCCAGCACCGGCGACAGGGGACCCTACGAGCAGTACTTC
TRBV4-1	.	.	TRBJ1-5	CASSQEISGGQPQHF	TGCGCCAGCAGCCAAGAAATCTCAGGTGGGCAGCCCCAGCATTTT
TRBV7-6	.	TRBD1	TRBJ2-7	CASSFTGTGVSEQYF	TGTGCCAGCAGCTTTACCGGGACAGGGGTGTCTGAGCAGTACTTC
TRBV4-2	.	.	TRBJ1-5	CASSQESNVFQGTSPQHF	TGTGCCAGCAGCCAAGAGAGTAACGTGTTCCAGGGTACTTCGCCCCAGCATTTT
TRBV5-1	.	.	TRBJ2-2	CASSFRTVPNTGELFF	TGCGCCAGCAGCTTCCGCACAGTTCCGAACACCGGGGAGCTGTTTTTT
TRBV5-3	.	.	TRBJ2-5	CARSPEGQRRTQYF	TGTGCCAGAAGCCCGGAAGGACAGAGGAGGACCCAGTACTTC
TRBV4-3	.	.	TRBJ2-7	CASSQEPGGPLGKQYF	TGCGCCAGCAGCCAAGAGCCGGGGGGCCCCTTGGGCAAGCAGTACTTC
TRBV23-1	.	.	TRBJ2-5	CASSHSEGGPIQITQYF	TGCGCCAGCAGTCATTCGGAGGGAGGCCCTATTCAGATAACCCAGTACTTC
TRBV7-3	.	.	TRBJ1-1	CASSLQGRNMNTEAFF	TGTGCCAGCAGCCTACAGGGTCGAAACATGAACACTGAAGCTTTCTTT
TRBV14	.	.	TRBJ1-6	CASSQGQGLPPLHF	TGTGCCAGCAGCCAAGGTCAGGGTTTACCACCCCTCCACTTT
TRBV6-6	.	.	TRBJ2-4	CASSTPIGGADIQYF	TGTGCCAGCAGTACGCCCATAGGGGGGGCTGACATTCAGTACTTC
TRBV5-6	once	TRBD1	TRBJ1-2	CASSWGGQGGTF	TGTGCCAGCAGCTGGGGAGGACAGGGTGGCACCTTC
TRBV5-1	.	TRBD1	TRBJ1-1	CASSLPYRGRNTEAFF	TGCGCCAGCAGCTTGCCGTACAGGGGCCGTAACACTGAAGCTTTCTTT